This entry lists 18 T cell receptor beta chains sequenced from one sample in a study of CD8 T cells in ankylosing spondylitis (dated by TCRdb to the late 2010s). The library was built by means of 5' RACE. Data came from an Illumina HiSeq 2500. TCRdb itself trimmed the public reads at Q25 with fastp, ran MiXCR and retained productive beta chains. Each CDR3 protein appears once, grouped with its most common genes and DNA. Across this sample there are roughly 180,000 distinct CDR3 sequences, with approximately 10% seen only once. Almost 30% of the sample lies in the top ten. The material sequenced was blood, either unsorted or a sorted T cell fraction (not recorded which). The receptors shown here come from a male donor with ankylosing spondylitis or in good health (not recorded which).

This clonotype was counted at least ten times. The CDR3 here is CASSYSPGNNEKLFF. CDR3 DNA sequence: TGTGCCAGCAGTTACTCCCCGGGGAATAATGAAAAACTGTTTTTT. The chain combines TRBV6-5 with TRBJ1-4, with D unresolved. CDR3 size: 15 residues. CDR1 is MNHEY and CDR2 is SVGAGI in the germline V gene. Trimming shortened V by 0 bases and J by 4 bases, and 9 bases separated the two germline ends.

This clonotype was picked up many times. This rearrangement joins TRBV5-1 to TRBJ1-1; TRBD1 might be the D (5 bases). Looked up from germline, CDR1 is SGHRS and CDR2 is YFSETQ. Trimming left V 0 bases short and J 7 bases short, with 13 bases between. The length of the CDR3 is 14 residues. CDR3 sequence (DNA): TGCGCCAGCAGCTTGGGTCAGGGCGTCTATGAAGCTTTCTTT. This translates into CASSLGQGVYEAFF.

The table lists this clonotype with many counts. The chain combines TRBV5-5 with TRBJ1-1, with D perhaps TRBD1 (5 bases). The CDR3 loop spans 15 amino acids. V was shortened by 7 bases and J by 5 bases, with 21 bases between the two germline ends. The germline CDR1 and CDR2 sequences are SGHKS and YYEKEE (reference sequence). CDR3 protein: CASSGSGGSRTEAFF. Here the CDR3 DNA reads TGTGCCAGCTCAGGGTCCGGGGGATCGCGAACTGAAGCTTTCTTT.

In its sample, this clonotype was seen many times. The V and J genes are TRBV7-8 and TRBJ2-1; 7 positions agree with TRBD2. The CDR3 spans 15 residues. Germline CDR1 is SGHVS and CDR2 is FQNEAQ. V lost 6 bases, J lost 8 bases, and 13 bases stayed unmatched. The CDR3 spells CASSLSGAPGHEQFF. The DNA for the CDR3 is TGTGCCAGCAGTTTGAGCGGGGCGCCCGGGCATGAGCAGTTCTTC. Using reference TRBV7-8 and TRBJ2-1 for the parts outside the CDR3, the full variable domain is GAGVSQSPRYKVAKRGQDVALRCDPISGHVSLFWYQQALGQGPEFLTYFQNEAQLDKSGLPSDRFFAERPEGSVSTLKIQRTQQEDSAVYLCASSLSGAPGHEQFFGPGTRLTVL.

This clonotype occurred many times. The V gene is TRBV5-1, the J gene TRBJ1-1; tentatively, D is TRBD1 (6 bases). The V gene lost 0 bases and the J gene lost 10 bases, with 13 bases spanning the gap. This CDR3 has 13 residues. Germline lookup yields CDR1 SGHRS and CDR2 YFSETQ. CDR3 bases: TGCGCCAGCAGCTTGGATCAGGGGCGCGGAGCTTTCTTT. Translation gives CASSLDQGRGAFF.

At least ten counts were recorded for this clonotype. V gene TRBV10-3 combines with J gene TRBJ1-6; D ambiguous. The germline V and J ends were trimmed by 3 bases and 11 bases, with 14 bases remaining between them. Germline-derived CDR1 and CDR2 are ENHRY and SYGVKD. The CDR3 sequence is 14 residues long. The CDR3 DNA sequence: TGTGCCATCAGTGACTTGGGGTCCAATCCACCCCTCCACTTT. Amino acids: CAISDLGSNPPLHF.

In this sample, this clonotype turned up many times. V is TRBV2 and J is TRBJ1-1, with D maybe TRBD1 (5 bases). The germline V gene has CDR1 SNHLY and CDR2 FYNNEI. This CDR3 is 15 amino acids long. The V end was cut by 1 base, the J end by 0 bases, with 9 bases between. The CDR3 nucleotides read TGTGCCAGCAGTGAAGGAAACAGGATGAACACTGAAGCTTTCTTT. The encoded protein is CASSEGNRMNTEAFF.

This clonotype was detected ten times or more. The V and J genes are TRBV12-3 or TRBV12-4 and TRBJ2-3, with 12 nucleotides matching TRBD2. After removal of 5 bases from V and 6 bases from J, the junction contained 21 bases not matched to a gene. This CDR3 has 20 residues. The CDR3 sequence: CASSPGTARTSGRPADTQYF. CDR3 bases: TGTGCCAGCAGTCCCGGGACAGCTCGAACTAGCGGGAGGCCGGCCGATACGCAGTATTTT.

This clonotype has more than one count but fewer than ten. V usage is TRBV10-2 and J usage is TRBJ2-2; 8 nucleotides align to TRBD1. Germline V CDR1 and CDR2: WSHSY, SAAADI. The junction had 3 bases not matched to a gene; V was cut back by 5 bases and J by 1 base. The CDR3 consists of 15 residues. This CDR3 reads CASSPRGLNTGELFF. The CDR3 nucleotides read TGCGCCAGCAGTCCCAGGGGGCTGAACACCGGGGAGCTGTTTTTT.

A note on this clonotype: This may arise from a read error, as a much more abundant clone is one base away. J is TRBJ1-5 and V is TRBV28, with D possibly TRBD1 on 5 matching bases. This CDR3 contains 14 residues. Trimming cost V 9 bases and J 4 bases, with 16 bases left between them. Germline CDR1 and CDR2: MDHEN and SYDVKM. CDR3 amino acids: CARRSRGPNQPQHF. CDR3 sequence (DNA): TGTGCCAGAAGGTCGAGGGGCCCTAATCAGCCCCAGCATTTT.

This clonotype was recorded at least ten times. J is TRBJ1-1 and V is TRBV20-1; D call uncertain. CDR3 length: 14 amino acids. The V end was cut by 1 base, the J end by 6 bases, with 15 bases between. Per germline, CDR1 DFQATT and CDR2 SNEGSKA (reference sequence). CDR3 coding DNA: TGCAGTGCTAGAGCCCCCGGAACGGGCTCTGAAGCTTTCTTT. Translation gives CSARAPGTGSEAFF.

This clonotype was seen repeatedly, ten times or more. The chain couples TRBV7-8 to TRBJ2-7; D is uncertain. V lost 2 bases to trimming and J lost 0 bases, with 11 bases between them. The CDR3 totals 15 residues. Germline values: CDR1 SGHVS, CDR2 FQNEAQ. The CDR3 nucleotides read TGTGCCAGCAGCTTAATCGCAGATAACTCCTACGAGCAGTACTTC. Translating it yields CASSLIADNSYEQYF.

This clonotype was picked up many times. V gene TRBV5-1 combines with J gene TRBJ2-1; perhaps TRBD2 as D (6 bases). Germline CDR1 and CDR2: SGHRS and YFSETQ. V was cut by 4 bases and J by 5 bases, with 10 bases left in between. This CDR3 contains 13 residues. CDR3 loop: CASSQTSNNEQFF. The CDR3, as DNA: TGCGCCAGCAGCCAGACTAGTAACAATGAGCAGTTCTTC.

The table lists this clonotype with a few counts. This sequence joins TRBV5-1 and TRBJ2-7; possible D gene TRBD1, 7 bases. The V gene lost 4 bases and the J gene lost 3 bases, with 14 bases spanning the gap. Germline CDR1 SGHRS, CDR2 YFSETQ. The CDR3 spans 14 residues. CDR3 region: CASSRGTVLYEQYF. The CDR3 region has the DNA TGCGCCAGCAGCCGGGGGACAGTCCTCTACGAGCAGTACTTC.

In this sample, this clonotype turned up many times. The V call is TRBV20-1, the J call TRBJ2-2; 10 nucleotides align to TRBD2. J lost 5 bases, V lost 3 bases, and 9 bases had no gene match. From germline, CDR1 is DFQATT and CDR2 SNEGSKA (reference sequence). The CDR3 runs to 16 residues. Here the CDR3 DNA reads TGCAGTGCTAGCGTGAGCGGGGGGGAGGAGACCGGGGAGCTGTTTTTT. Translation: CSASVSGGEETGELFF.

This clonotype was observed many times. In nucleotides, the CDR3 is TGCGCCAGCAGCCAAGCAAGGGGGGGACGGAATAATGAAAAACTGTTTTTT. As protein: CASSQARGGRNNEKLFF. This chain links TRBV4-1 with TRBJ1-4, with D perhaps matching TRBD1 (6 bases). Germline CDR1 MGHRA, CDR2 YSYEKL. V was cut by 1 base and J by 4 bases, with 16 bases left in between. This CDR3 is built from 17 residues.

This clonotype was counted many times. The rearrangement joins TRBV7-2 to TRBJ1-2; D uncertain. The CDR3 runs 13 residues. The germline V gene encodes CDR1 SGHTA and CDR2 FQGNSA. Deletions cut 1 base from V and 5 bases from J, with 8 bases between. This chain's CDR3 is CASSLDYAYGYTF. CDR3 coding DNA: TGTGCCAGCAGCTTAGACTATGCTTATGGCTACACCTTC. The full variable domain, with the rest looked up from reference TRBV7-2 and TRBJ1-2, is GAGVSQSPSNKVTEKGKDVELRCDPISGHTALYWYRQSLGQGLEFLIYFQGNSAPDKSGLPSDRFSAERTGGSVSTLTIQRTQQEDSAVYLCASSLDYAYGYTFGSGTRLTVV.

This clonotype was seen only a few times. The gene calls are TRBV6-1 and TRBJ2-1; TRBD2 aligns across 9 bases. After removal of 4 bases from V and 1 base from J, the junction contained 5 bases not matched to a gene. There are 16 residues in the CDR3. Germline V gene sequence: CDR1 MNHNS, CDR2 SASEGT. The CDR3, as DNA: TGTGCCAGCAGTGGAGGGACTAGCAGTTCCTACAATGAGCAGTTCTTC. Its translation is CASSGGTSSSYNEQFF.